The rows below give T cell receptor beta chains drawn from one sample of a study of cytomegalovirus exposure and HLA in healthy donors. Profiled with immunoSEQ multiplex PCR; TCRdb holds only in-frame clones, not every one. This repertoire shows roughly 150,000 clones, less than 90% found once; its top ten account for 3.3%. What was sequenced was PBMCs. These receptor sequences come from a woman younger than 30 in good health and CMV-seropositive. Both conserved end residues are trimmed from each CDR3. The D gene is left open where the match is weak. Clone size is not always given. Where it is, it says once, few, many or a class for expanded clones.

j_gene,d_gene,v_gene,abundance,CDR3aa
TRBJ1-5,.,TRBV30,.,AWSPGSNQPQH
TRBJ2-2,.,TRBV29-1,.,SVEESSSNTGELF
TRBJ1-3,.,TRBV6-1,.,ASRPGLPFGNTIY
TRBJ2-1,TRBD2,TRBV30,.,AWSLAGDEQF
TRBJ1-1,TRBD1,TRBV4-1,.,ASSQRQGQVRAF
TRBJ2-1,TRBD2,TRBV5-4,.,ASSPPGTRGYNEQF
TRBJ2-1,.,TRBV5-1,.,ASSLGPSSYNEQF
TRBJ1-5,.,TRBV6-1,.,ASSPGGNQPQH
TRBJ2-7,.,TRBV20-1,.,SAQGNDEQY
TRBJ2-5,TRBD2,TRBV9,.,ASSVGPSGYQETQY
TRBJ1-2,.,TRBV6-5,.,ASSKSGSYGYT
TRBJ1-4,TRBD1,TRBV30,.,AWSHPTGEAFEKLF
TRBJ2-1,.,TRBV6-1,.,ASSGWTPGEYEQF
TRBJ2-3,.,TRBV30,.,AWSRWTGTDTQY
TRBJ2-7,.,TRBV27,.,ASSRGQSYEQY
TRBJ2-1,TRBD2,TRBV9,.,ASSVGTSGVNEQF
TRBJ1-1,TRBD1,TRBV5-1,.,ASSVDGQGNTEAF
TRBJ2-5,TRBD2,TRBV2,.,ASRLYSGLAGHQD
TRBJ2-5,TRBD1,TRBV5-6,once,ASRQGGETQY
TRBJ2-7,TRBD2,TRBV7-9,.,ASSSESGGRASSYEQY
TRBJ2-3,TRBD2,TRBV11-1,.,ASSFLAATDTQY
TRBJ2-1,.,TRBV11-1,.,ASSLGYTGLSSEQF
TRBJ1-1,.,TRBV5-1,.,ASSPWGGEAF
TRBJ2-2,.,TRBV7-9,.,ASSSEGGPSTGELF
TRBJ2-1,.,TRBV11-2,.,ASSFTSYNEQF
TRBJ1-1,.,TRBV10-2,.,ASSESGTQNTEAF
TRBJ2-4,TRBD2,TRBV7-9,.,ASSLAGGAKNIQY
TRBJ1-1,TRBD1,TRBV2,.,ASRRQGGMTEAF
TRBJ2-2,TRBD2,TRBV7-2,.,ASSLDPPSGRVTGELF
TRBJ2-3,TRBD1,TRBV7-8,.,ASSPQGAYSSTDTQY
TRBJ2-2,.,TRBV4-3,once,ASSQQRTSDAGELF
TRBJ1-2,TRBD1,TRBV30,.,AWNRGLEGYT
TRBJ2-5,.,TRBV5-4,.,ASSPGTGQETQY
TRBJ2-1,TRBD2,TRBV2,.,ASRTSGGSYNEQF
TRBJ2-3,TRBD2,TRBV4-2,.,ASSQVREVSTDTQY
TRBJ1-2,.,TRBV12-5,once,ASGLVGGINGYT
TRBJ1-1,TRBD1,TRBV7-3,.,ASSYRGSTEAF
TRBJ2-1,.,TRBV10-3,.,AILTGGPNNEQF
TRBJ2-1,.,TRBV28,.,ASSSTRKVYNEQF
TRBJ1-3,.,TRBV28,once,ASLGAAGNTIY
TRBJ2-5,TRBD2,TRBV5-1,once,ASSLSSTSGSFGETQY
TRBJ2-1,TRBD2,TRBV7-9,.,ASSQATSGSGRGYNEQF
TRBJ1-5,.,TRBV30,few,AWSVRAGSNQPQH
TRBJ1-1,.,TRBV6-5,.,ASSPGIDWNTEAF
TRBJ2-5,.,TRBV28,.,ASSLGQEETQY
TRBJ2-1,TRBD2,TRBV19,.,ASRRAGVYNEQF
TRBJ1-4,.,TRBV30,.,AWEGVGNEKLF
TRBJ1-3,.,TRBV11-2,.,ASRLGGSGNTIY
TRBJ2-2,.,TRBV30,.,AWSRGADTGELF
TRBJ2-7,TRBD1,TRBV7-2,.,ASSLRGTGDYEQY
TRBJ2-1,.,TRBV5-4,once,ASIAGGPTGASYNEQF
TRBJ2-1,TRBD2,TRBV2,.,ASGLAVIHEQF